This passage covers 16 T cell receptor beta chains from one sample sequenced in a study of T cells expressing NK-cell markers. TCRdb re-called the 5' RACE reads; one entry per CDR3 protein, DNA not given. The listing records approximately 460,000 distinct CDR3 sequences. Input material: blood T cells: a sorted CD56 or NKG2C T cell subset, CD4+ or CD8+ T cells, or bulk PBMC T cells (not recorded which). These receptors all stem from a woman aged 18-70 years in good health.

The V and J genes are TRBV5-1 and TRBJ1-1. Germline-derived CDR1 and CDR2 are SGHRS and YFSETQ. CDR3 length equals 13 residues. This chain's CDR3 is CASSFSGREGTFF.

The rearrangement uses TRBV28 and TRBJ2-7. This CDR3 spans 11 amino acids. In germline, CDR1 is MDHEN, CDR2 SYDVKM. CDR3 in amino acids: CASTHSYEQYF.

V and J are TRBV15 and TRBJ1-1; TCRdb reports TRBD1, a call that lacks DNA to check it against. Germline CDR1 and CDR2: LNHNV and YYDKDF (reference sequence). The CDR3 is made up of 17 amino acids. CDR3 protein: CATSRPDPGTGDTEAFF.

This chain joins TRBV6-5 and TRBJ1-1; TCRdb selects TRBD1, and the lack of DNA leaves this call unchecked. The CDR3 runs to 17 residues. Germline values: CDR1 MNHEY, CDR2 SVGAGI. The CDR3 region is CASSYSMSGGSGTEAFF.

V usage is TRBV12-3 or TRBV12-4 and J usage is TRBJ2-2; TCRdb names TRBD1, which stays unverified in the absence of DNA. The CDR3 runs 14 residues. The CDR3 reads CASTVPHAGGELFF.

J is TRBJ2-4 and V is TRBV7-2; TCRdb reports TRBD2, a call that lacks DNA to check it against. The CDR3 has 15 amino acids. CDR1 is SGHTA, CDR2 FQGNSA, per germline. The CDR3 reads CASEGGQRGSDIQYF.

This sequence joins TRBV6-1 and TRBJ2-1; TCRdb's assignment of TRBD1 cannot be checked, as there is no DNA. Germline assignment: CDR1 MNHNS and CDR2 SASEGT. CDR3 length equals 14 residues. The chain's CDR3 is CASRTGRAHNEQFF.

The chain has TRBV20-1 and TRBJ2-2; TCRdb's D call of TRBD1 is untestable without DNA. The CDR3 spans 16 residues. Germline V CDR1 and CDR2: DFQATT, SNEGSKA (reference sequence). The CDR3 loop reads CSARDARGQNTGELFF.

The chain couples TRBV30 to TRBJ1-2; TCRdb returns TRBD1, unconfirmable since there is no DNA. The CDR3 is made up of 14 amino acids. The germline gives CDR1 GTSNPN, CDR2 SVGIG (reference sequence). The CDR3 region is CAWGTGTANYGYTF.

This chain joins TRBV12-3 or TRBV12-4 and TRBJ2-5; TCRdb designates TRBD2, a call that cannot be tested without DNA. The CDR3 consists of 13 residues. The CDR3 loop reads CASSPRDSETQYF.

V and J are TRBV5-1 and TRBJ1-1; TCRdb's D gene call, TRBD1, goes unchecked for lack of DNA. The CDR3 sequence is 15 residues long. CDR1 is SGHRS, CDR2 YFSETQ, per germline. This chain's CDR3 is CASRLEGAGNTEAFF.

Here the CDR3 reads CMGAGTGPNEQFF. The rearrangement links TRBV20-1 to TRBJ2-1; the D call from TCRdb, TRBD1, cannot be confirmed without DNA. Germline V gives CDR1 DFQATT, CDR2 SNEGSKA (reference sequence). The CDR3 is 13 amino acids.

V and J are TRBV6-5 and TRBJ2-3; TCRdb selects TRBD2, and the lack of DNA leaves this call unchecked. The CDR3 has 17 amino acids. CDR1 and CDR2 from the germline V gene are MNHEY and SVGAGI. This chain's CDR3 is CASSWVATGGGTDTQYF.

CDR3: CASSRGQRGYTF. The chain recombines TRBV28 with TRBJ1-2; there is no DNA to check the TCRdb D call of TRBD1. The CDR3 spans 12 residues. From germline, CDR1 is MDHEN and CDR2 SYDVKM.

The gene calls are TRBV29-1 and TRBJ2-3; TCRdb's assignment of TRBD2 cannot be checked, as there is no DNA. Germline V gives CDR1 SQVTM, CDR2 ANQGSEA. This CDR3 is built from 14 residues. The CDR3 region is CSVGGLAIGDTQYF.

V gene TRBV12-3 or TRBV12-4 combines with J gene TRBJ1-6; no DNA is available, so the TRBD1 call from TCRdb remains unchecked. This CDR3 is 16 amino acids long. CDR3 protein: CASSGGGQPTNSPLHF.